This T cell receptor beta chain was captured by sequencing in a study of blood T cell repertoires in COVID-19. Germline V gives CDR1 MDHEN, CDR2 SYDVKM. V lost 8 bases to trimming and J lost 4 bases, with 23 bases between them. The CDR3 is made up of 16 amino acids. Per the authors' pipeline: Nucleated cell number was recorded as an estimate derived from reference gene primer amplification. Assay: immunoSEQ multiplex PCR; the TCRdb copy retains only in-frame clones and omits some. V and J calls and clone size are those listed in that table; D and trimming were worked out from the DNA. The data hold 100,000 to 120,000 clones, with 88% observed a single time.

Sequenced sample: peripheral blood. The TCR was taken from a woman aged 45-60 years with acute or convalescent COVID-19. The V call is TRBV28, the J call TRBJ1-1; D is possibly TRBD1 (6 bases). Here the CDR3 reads CASGLTPGGGGTEAFF. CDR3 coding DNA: TGTGCCAGCGGCCTAACCCCGGGGGGGGGCGGCACTGAAGCTTTCTTT. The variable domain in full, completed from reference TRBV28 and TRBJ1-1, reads DVKVTQSSRYLVKRTGEKVFLECVQDMDHENMFWYRQDPGLGLRLIYFSYDVKMKEKGDIPEGYSVSREKKERFSLILESASTNQTSMYLCASGLTPGGGGTEAFFGQGTRLTVV.